This T cell receptor beta chain was recovered during a study of blood T cell repertoires in COVID-19. In the authors' methods: Researchers report that nucleated cell counts were estimated from reference gene primer amplification. This table comes from immunoSEQ multiplex PCR, and its TCRdb copy is limited to in-frame clones, with some not included. The DNA gave D and trimming, while V, J and clone size come from that table. The sample contains approximately 270,000 clones, over 75% of which appear only once. Sample: PBMCs or T cells enriched from blood (not recorded which). This clonotype was sampled from a woman under 40 who had recovered from COVID-19.

DNA of the CDR3: TGTGCCAGCTCACCGGAACTAGTCGCAGATACGCAGTATTTT. Translation gives CASSPELVADTQYF. This chain uses TRBV18 with TRBJ2-3; perhaps TRBD2 as D (5 bases). This CDR3 is built from 14 residues. Germline CDR1 and CDR2: KGHSH and LQKENI. V lost 3 bases and J 4 bases, leaving 11 bases between the germline ends.